Sequencing of this T cell receptor (beta chain) was carried out in a study of blood T cell repertoires in COVID-19. Study in general: Recovered participants had two consecutive negative NP/OP PCR tests, healthcare professional clearance, or symptom resolution. Spain, Italy and the United States supplied samples that represented acute and convalescent COVID-19. The cDNA or gDNA used as material had been derived from T cells, B-cell-depleted T cells, or PBMCs.

In the study's own analysis: Reference gene primer amplification in the assay estimated nucleated cell counts. Generated by immunoSEQ multiplex PCR, the TCRdb table keeps only in-frame clones and is missing some. That table supplies the V and J calls and clone size; D and trimming were determined from the DNA. The repertoire holds about 210,000 clones, with 80% to 90% as singletons. The CDR3 is made up of 13 amino acids. V gave up 6 bases and J gave up 4 bases, with 13 bases separating them. The V gene's germline CDR1 is SNHLY and CDR2 FYNNEI. The sequenced sample consisted of PBMCs or T cells enriched from blood (not recorded which). The V gene is TRBV2, the J gene TRBJ2-7, with D uncertain. This receptor was obtained from a man aged 25 to 40 in a cohort exposed to, infected with or recovered from COVID-19 (not recorded which). The chain's CDR3 is CASRKEMVYEQYF. CDR3 nucleotide sequence: TGTGCCAGCAGGAAAGAGATGGTATACGAGCAGTACTTC.